This TCR beta chain was documented in a study of T cells in Graves' hyperthyroidism and ophthalmopathy. Study-wide points: Also found in blood were most expanded thyroid clonotypes above 0.001.

The study enrolled patients aged 18 to 65 with newly diagnosed hyperthyroidism of under 2 months' duration. The study left out patients who had uncontrolled infection, other autoimmune disease, pregnancy or lactation. V lost 6 bases, J lost 4 bases, and 4 bases stayed unmatched. Germline CDR1 and CDR2: WSHSY and SAAADI. CDR3 length equals 14 residues. This clonotype came up many times. Its target is not known. Amplification targeted TCR beta CDR3 regions from RNA transcripts. An initial round of RT-PCR targeting the TCR CDR3 relied on the HTBI primer set. TCRdb processed the multiplex PCR reads anew with MiXCR; each CDR3 protein has one entry. This sample carries about 560,000 distinct CDR3 sequences, approximately 16% of them seen once, and the ten largest clones take around a sixth.

The rearrangement uses TRBV10-2 and TRBJ2-5; TRBD2 matches 11 bases. This sequence originates from a young woman with Graves' hyperthyroidism. The sample comprised blood. CDR3 region: CASRPGLAGETQYF. The CDR3 DNA sequence: TGCGCCAGCAGACCCGGACTAGCGGGAGAGACCCAGTACTTC.